The 5 T cell receptor beta chains given below trace back to one sample, sequenced in a study of blood T cell repertoires in COVID-19. Clones were sequenced by immunoSEQ multiplex PCR, and TCRdb holds only the in-frame ones, with some missing. The sample yields roughly 87,000 clones, about 82% seen once. Source material: peripheral blood. The receptor source for this set is a man between 45 and 60 years old with active COVID-19.

J is TRBJ2-1 and V is TRBV4-3; TRBD2 matches 9 bases. The V segment lost 0 bases and the J segment 3 bases; nucleotides outside the gene matches: 9. Per the germline V gene, CDR1 is LGHNA and CDR2 is YSLEER. The CDR3 is made up of 18 amino acids. The CDR3 nucleotides are TGCGCCAGCAGCCAAGAGTTGGCTAGCGGGATCAACTACAATGAGCAGTTCTTC. Amino acids: CASSQELASGINYNEQFF.

The chain carries TRBV24-1 and TRBJ2-1; 8 bases fit TRBD1. The junction had 7 bases not matched to a gene; V was cut back by 5 bases and J by 5 bases. Per the germline V gene, CDR1 is KGHDR and CDR2 is SFDVKD. The CDR3 runs to 15 residues. The CDR3 nucleotides are TGTGCCACCAGTGTAGAGGACAGGGTGGACAATGAGCAGTTCTTC. Translating gives CATSVEDRVDNEQFF.

The chain carries TRBV6-5 and TRBJ1-3; D gene uncertain. Germline loops: CDR1 MNHEY, CDR2 SVGAGI. The V end was cut by 5 bases, the J end by 4 bases, with 15 bases between. This CDR3 contains 15 residues. In nucleotides, the CDR3 is TGTGCCAGCAGTCCCGACGGATCCGGGGGAAACACCATATATTTT. Translating gives CASSPDGSGGNTIYF.

The chain recombines TRBV4-3 with TRBJ2-2, with 10 bases aligning to TRBD1. V lost 3 bases, J lost 4 bases, and 2 bases stayed unmatched. The germline V gene encodes CDR1 LGHNA and CDR2 YSLEER. CDR3 length: 15 amino acids. The CDR3 coding sequence is TGCGCCAGCAGCCAGGGACAGGGGTTCACCGGGGAGCTGTTTTTT. Encoded protein: CASSQGQGFTGELFF.

This CDR3 is CASSYPGVAGGADTQYF. The CDR3 DNA follows: TGCGCCAGCAGCTACCCGGGGGTAGCGGGGGGGGCAGATACGCAGTATTTT. This chain joins TRBV5-1 and TRBJ2-3; TRBD2 agrees at 11 bases. Germline V lookup: CDR1 SGHRS, CDR2 YFSETQ. The length of the CDR3 is 17 residues. V lost 3 bases and J lost 4; bases outside the gene matches: 10.